The rows below give T cell receptor beta chains drawn from one sample of a study of control samples from healthy donors and cancer patients. Profiling relied on immunoSEQ multiplex PCR, and the TCRdb table lists in-frame clones only, not all of them. The sample includes about 160,000 clones, about 94% of them seen just once. Sample: blood. Receptors originate from a woman aged 40-49 years in good health. Both conserved end residues are part of each CDR3. D genes are given only for firm matches. Size is stated for part of the rows, as once, few or many counts, or as a class when the clone is expanded.

CDR3 length: 15; clone size: .; V gene: TRBV3-1/TRBV3-2; D gene: TRBD1; J gene: TRBJ1-6; CDR3 protein: CASSPTGSYNSPLHF; CDR3 DNA: TGTGCCAGCAGCCCGACAGGGAGCTATAATTCACCCCTCCACTTT
CDR3 length: 14; clone size: .; V gene: TRBV4-1; D gene: .; J gene: TRBJ1-2; CDR3 protein: CASSQRSGTFGYTF; CDR3 DNA: TGCGCCAGCAGCCAAAGGTCGGGGACTTTTGGCTACACCTTC
CDR3 length: 14; clone size: .; V gene: TRBV20-1; D gene: .; J gene: TRBJ1-1; CDR3 protein: CSASQGSEHTEAFF; CDR3 DNA: TGCAGTGCTAGTCAGGGGAGTGAGCACACTGAAGCTTTCTTT
CDR3 length: 14; clone size: .; V gene: TRBV2; D gene: TRBD1; J gene: TRBJ1-6; CDR3 protein: CASSWDRVSSPLHF; CDR3 DNA: TGTGCCAGCAGCTGGGACAGGGTGAGTTCACCCCTCCACTTT
CDR3 length: 15; clone size: .; V gene: TRBV7-2; D gene: .; J gene: TRBJ2-7; CDR3 protein: CASSLAATDSYEQYF; CDR3 DNA: TGTGCCAGCAGCTTAGCCGCGACAGATTCCTACGAGCAGTACTTC
CDR3 length: 16; clone size: .; V gene: TRBV7-9; D gene: TRBD1; J gene: TRBJ2-7; CDR3 protein: CASSPAGTGVSYEQYF; CDR3 DNA: TGTGCCAGCAGCCCCGCCGGGACAGGAGTCTCCTACGAGCAGTACTTC
CDR3 length: 13; clone size: .; V gene: TRBV6-2/TRBV6-3; D gene: .; J gene: TRBJ1-1; CDR3 protein: CASSYRGNTEAFF; CDR3 DNA: TGTGCCAGCAGTTACAGGGGCAACACTGAAGCTTTCTTT
CDR3 length: 13; clone size: .; V gene: TRBV12-3/TRBV12-4; D gene: .; J gene: TRBJ2-3; CDR3 protein: CASSFAIADTQYF; CDR3 DNA: TGTGCCAGCAGCTTCGCGATCGCGGATACGCAGTATTTT
CDR3 length: 13; clone size: .; V gene: TRBV2; D gene: .; J gene: TRBJ1-2; CDR3 protein: CASRTEESYGYTF; CDR3 DNA: TGTGCCAGTAGGACAGAAGAAAGCTATGGCTACACCTTC
CDR3 length: 15; clone size: .; V gene: TRBV7-2; D gene: TRBD1; J gene: TRBJ1-5; CDR3 protein: CASSPRTGSNQPQHF; CDR3 DNA: TGTGCCAGCAGCCCACGGACAGGCAGCAATCAGCCCCAGCATTTT
CDR3 length: 13; clone size: .; V gene: TRBV27; D gene: .; J gene: TRBJ2-1; CDR3 protein: CASRLGVYNEQFF; CDR3 DNA: TGTGCCAGCAGGCTCGGGGTCTACAATGAGCAGTTCTTC
CDR3 length: 16; clone size: .; V gene: TRBV29-1; D gene: TRBD2; J gene: TRBJ2-1; CDR3 protein: CSVAEHPRLAGHEQFF; CDR3 DNA: TGCAGCGTTGCCGAGCACCCCCGACTAGCGGGCCATGAGCAGTTCTTC
CDR3 length: 13; clone size: .; V gene: TRBV19; D gene: .; J gene: TRBJ1-1; CDR3 protein: CASTSDLYTEAFF; CDR3 DNA: TGTGCCAGTACGTCGGACCTGTACACTGAAGCTTTCTTT
CDR3 length: 16; clone size: .; V gene: TRBV18; D gene: TRBD2; J gene: TRBJ2-7; CDR3 protein: CASSPPTAGVPYEQYF; CDR3 DNA: TGTGCCAGCTCACCACCGACAGCGGGGGTTCCCTACGAGCAGTACTTC
CDR3 length: 11; clone size: .; V gene: TRBV20-1; D gene: .; J gene: TRBJ1-1; CDR3 protein: CSASVGTSAFF; CDR3 DNA: TGCAGTGCCAGCGTAGGTACGAGCGCTTTCTTT
CDR3 length: 16; clone size: once; V gene: TRBV12-5; D gene: .; J gene: TRBJ1-2; CDR3 protein: CASGNPEGLKNYGYTF; CDR3 DNA: TGTGCTAGTGGCAACCCCGAGGGACTAAAGAACTATGGCTACACCTTC
CDR3 length: 14; clone size: .; V gene: TRBV18; D gene: .; J gene: TRBJ2-2; CDR3 protein: CASSPIADTGELFF; CDR3 DNA: TGTGCCAGCTCTCCTATAGCGGACACCGGGGAGCTGTTTTTT
CDR3 length: 15; clone size: .; V gene: TRBV5-6; D gene: TRBD1; J gene: TRBJ1-6; CDR3 protein: CASSWGTGYNSPLHF; CDR3 DNA: TGTGCCAGCAGCTGGGGGACAGGGTACAATTCACCCCTCCACTTT
CDR3 length: 14; clone size: .; V gene: TRBV7-2; D gene: .; J gene: TRBJ1-4; CDR3 protein: CASSLGLVNEKLFF; CDR3 DNA: TGTGCCAGCAGCCTCGGTTTAGTTAATGAAAAACTGTTTTTT
CDR3 length: 16; clone size: .; V gene: TRBV7-3; D gene: .; J gene: TRBJ1-1; CDR3 protein: CASSLRPTEQNTEAFF; CDR3 DNA: TGTGCCAGCAGCTTAAGGCCCACAGAGCAAAACACTGAAGCTTTCTTT
CDR3 length: 15; clone size: .; V gene: TRBV2; D gene: TRBD1; J gene: TRBJ2-2; CDR3 protein: CASSEGQGYTGELFF; CDR3 DNA: TGTGCCAGCAGTGAGGGACAGGGGTACACCGGGGAGCTGTTTTTT